Listed here is a single T cell receptor beta chain. The sample belongs to a study of shared T cell receptors in the human thymus. TCRdb keeps only in-frame clones here, not all; method: immunoSEQ multiplex PCR. The data hold 550,000 to 800,000 clones, with roughly 85% observed a single time. The CDR3 runs 21 residues. Per the germline V gene, CDR1 is SGDLS and CDR2 is YYNGEE. With V trimmed by 0 bases and J by 2 bases, 19 bases remained unmatched. The sample was also linked to a second study, of human thymus T cells. In that study: An apparent bias in V and J gene usage was seen in thymic and blood repertoires. Related research described strongly overlapping thymic repertoires in unrelated people.

The chain employs TRBV9 and TRBJ2-3, with 9 nucleotides matching TRBD2. This clonotype was obtained from a girl under three years old with a congenital heart defect. The sequenced sample was thymocytes. CDR3 in amino acids: CASSVGLGFGGRGGFTDTQYF. CDR3 DNA: TGTGCCAGCAGCGTAGGCTTGGGGTTCGGTGGGCGGGGGGGCTTCACAGATACGCAGTATTTT. Looking up the rest from reference TRBV9 and TRBJ2-3 gives the full variable domain: DSGVTQTPKHLITATGQRVTLRCSPRSGDLSVYWYQQSLDQGLQFLIQYYNGEERAKGNILERFSAQQFPDLHSELNLSSLELGDSALYFCASSVGLGFGGRGGFTDTQYFGPGTRLTVL.